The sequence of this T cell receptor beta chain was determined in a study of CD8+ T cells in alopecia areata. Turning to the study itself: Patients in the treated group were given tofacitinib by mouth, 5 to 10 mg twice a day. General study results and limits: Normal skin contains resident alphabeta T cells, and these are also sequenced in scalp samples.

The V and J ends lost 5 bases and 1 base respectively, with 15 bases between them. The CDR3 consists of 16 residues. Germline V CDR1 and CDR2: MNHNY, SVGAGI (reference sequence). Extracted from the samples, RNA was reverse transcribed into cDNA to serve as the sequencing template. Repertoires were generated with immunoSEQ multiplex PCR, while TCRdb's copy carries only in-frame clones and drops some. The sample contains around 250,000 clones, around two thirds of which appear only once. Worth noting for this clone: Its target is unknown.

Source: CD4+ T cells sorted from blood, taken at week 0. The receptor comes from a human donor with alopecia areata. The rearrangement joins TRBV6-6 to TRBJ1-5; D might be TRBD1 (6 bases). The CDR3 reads CASSPVGQRSNQPQHF. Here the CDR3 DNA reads TGTGCCAGCAGTCCTGTGGGACAACGAAGCAATCAGCCCCAGCATTTT.